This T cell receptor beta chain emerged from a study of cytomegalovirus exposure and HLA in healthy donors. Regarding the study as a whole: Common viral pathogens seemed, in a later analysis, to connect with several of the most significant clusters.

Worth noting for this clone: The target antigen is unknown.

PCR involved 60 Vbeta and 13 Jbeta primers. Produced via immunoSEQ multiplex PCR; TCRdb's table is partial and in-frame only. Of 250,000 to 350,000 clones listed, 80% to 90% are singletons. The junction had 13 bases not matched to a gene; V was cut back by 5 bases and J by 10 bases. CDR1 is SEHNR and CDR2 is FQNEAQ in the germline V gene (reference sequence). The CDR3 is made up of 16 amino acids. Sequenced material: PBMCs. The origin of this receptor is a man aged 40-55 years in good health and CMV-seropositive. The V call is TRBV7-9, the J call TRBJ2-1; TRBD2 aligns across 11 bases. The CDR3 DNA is TGTGCCAGCAGCCCCCAGATGCTAGCGGGAGGTTTCGAGCAGTTCTTC. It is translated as CASSPQMLAGGFEQFF.